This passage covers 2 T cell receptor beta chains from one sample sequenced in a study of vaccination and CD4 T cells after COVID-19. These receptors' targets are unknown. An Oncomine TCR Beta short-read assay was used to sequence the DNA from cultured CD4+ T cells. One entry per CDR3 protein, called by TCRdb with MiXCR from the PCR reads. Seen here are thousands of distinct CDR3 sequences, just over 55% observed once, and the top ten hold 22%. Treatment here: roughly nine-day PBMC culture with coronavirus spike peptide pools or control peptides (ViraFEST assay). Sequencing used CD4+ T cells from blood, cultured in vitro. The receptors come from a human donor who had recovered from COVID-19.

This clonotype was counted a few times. The CDR3 region is CSASESGLDNEQFF. The CDR3 nucleotides read TGCAGTGCTAGCGAGAGCGGCCTAGACAATGAGCAGTTCTTC. The chain is built from TRBV20-1 and TRBJ2-1; maybe TRBD2 (5 bases). Trimming took off 3 bases at V and 5 bases at J, with 14 bases between the two ends. The CDR3 contains 14 residues. In germline, CDR1 is DFQATT, CDR2 SNEGSKA (reference sequence).

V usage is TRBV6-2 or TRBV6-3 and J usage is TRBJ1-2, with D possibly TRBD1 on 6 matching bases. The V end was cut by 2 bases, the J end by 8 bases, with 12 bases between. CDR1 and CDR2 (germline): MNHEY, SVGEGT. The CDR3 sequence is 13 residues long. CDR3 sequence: CASSYADRYGYTF. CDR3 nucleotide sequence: TGTGCCAGCAGTTACGCGGACAGATACGGCTACACCTTC.